This T cell receptor beta chain originates from a study of identical twins. In the case of this clonotype: As yet, its antigen is unknown.

This CDR3 region has 14 residues. Germline V gene lookup returns CDR1 SQVTM and CDR2 ANQGSEA. V was trimmed by 0 bases and J by 1 base, leaving 9 bases between them. TCRdb re-called the 5' RACE reads with MiXCR, one entry per CDR3 protein. This sample carries 1,800,000 or so distinct CDR3 sequences, less than 40% of them seen once, and the ten largest clones take around 0.25%. Every one of the donors was a healthy Caucasian. Study observations and caveats: Out-of-frame beta sequences exhibited a weaker degree of excess twin sharing. The study found that models underestimated out-of-frame TCR alpha sharing in monozygotic twins. Those out-of-frame alpha sequences shared by twins showed an excess of low generation probability.

Sequenced: cord blood. The chain employs TRBV29-1 and TRBJ1-1; TRBD1 might be the D (6 bases). This receptor was obtained from a newborn girl in good health. Here the CDR3 reads CSVEDLGQNTEAFF. As DNA, the CDR3 is TGCAGCGTTGAAGATCTGGGACAGAACACTGAAGCTTTCTTT.